Listed here is a single T cell receptor beta chain. The antigen remains undetermined. This entry belongs to a study of T cell repertoires in cytomegalovirus infection. TCRdb fed the reads into MiXCR, producing one record per CDR3 protein. Among fewer than 950,000 distinct CDR3 sequences listed, 32% were seen once. Broader study findings: Cumulative frequency of public TCR beta families picked out carriers of CMV plus the relevant HLA. Predominance within the ex vivo response was attributable to HLA-C-restricted CMV-specific TCR beta clonotypes.

CDR1 and CDR2 from the germline V gene are LNHDA and SQIVND (reference sequence). CDR3 length equals 14 residues. V gave up 0 bases and J gave up 0 bases, with 6 bases separating them. The sample in question was cultured CD8+ T cells from PBMCs, obtained from culture after CMV antigen stimulation. This TCR came from a human donor in good health (CMV status not recorded). Some clones in this sample may be carry-over from other donors' samples. The V and J genes are TRBV19 and TRBJ2-7, with D perhaps being TRBD1 or TRBD2 (5 bases each). The CDR3: CASSIEGTSYEQYF. Written as DNA, the CDR3 is TGTGCCAGTAGTATAGAAGGGACCTCCTACGAGCAGTACTTC.